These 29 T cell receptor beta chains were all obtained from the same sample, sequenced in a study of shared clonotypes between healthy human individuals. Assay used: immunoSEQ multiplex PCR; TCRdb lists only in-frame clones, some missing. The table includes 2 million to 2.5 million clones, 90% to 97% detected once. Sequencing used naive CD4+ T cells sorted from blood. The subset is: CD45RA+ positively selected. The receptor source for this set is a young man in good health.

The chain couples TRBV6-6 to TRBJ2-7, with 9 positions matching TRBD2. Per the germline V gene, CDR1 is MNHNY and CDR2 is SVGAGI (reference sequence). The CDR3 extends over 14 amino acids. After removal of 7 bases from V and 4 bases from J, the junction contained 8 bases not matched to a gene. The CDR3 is CASKIAGAWYEQYF. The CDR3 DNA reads TGTGCCAGCAAAATAGCGGGAGCGTGGTACGAGCAGTACTTC.

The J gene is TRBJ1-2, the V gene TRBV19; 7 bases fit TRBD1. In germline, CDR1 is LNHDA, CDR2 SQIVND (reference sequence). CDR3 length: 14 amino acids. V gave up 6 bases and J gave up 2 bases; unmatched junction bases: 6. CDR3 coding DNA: TGTGCCAGTAGGACGGACAGGTGGAACTATGGCTACACCTTC. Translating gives CASRTDRWNYGYTF.

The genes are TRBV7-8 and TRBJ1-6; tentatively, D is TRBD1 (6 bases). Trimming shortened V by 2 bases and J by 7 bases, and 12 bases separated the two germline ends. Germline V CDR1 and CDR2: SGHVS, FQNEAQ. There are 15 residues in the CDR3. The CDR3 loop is CASSLNDRLNSPLHF. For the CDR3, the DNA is TGTGCCAGCAGCTTAAACGACAGGCTGAATTCACCCCTCCACTTT.

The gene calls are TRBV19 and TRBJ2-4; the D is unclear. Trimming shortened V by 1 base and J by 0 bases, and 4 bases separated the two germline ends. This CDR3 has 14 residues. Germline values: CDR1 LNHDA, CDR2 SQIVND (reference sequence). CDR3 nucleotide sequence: TGTGCCAGTAGTATAGGTATAGCCAAAAACATTCAGTACTTC. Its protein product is CASSIGIAKNIQYF.

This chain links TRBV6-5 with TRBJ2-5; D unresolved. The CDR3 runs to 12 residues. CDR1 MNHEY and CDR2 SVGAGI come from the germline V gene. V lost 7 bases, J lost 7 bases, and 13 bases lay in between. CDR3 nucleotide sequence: TGTGCCAGCACAGATAGATTGGGGACCCAGTACTTC. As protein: CASTDRLGTQYF.

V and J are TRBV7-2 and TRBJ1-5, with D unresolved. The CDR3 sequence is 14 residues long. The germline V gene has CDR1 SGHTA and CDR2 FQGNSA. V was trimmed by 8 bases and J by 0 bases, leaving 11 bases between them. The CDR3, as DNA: TGTGCCAGCGGTGGAAGGTCTAGCAATCAGCCCCAGCATTTT. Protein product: CASGGRSSNQPQHF.

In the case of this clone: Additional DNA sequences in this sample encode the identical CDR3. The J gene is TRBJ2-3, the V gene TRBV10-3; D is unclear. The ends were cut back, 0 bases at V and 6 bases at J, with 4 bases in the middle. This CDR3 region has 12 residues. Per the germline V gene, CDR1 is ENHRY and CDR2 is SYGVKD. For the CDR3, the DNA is TGTGCCATCAGTGAGTCGGCCGATACGCAGTATTTT. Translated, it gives CAISESADTQYF.

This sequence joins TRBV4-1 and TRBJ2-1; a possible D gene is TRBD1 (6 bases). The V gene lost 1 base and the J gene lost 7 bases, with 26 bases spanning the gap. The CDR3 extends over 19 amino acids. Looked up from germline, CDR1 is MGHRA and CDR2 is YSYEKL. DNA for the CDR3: TGCGCCAGCAGCCAAGTTGGGGTATCGCAGGGGTCGAATAGGAATGAGCAGTTCTTC. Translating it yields CASSQVGVSQGSNRNEQFF.

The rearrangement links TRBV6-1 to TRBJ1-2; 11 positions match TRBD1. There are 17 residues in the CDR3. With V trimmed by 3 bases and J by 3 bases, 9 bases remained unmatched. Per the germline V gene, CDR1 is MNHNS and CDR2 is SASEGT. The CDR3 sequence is CASSDRAGQGAYYGYTF. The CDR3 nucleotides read TGTGCCAGCAGTGATCGGGCAGGACAGGGGGCGTACTATGGCTACACCTTC.

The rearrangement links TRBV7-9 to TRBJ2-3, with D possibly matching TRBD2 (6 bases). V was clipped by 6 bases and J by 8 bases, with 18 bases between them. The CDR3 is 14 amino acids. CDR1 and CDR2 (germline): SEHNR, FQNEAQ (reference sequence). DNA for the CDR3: TGTGCCAGCAGTCTAGAGGGACTGGGAGGTACGCAGTATTTT. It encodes CASSLEGLGGTQYF.

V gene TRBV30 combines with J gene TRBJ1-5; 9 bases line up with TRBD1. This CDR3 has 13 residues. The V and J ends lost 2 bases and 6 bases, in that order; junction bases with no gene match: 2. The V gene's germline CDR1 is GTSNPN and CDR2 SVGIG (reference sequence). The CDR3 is CAWSSTGGQPQHF. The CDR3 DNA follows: TGTGCCTGGAGTTCGACAGGGGGTCAGCCCCAGCATTTT.

The CDR3 spells CASSHQSSPEELFF. As DNA, the CDR3 is TGTGCCAGCAGCCATCAGTCCAGCCCGGAGGAGCTGTTTTTT. The gene calls are TRBV5-4 and TRBJ2-2; D remains ambiguous. The V gene's germline CDR1 is SGHNT and CDR2 YYREEE (reference sequence). Between the trimmed V and J ends, which lost 4 bases and 10 bases, there was a span of 17 bases. There are 14 residues in the CDR3.

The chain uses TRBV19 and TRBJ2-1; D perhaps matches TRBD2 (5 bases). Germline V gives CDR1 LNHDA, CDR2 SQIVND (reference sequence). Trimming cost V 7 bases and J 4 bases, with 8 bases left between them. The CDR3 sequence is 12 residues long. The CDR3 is CASIGVYNEQFF. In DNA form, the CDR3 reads TGTGCCAGTATCGGGGTGTACAATGAGCAGTTCTTC.

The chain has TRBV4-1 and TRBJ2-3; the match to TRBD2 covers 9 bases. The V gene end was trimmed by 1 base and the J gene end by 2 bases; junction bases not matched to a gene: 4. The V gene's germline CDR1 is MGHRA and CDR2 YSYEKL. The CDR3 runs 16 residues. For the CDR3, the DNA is TGCGCCAGCAGCCAAGGTAGCGGGGGCCTCACAGATACGCAGTATTTT. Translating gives CASSQGSGGLTDTQYF.

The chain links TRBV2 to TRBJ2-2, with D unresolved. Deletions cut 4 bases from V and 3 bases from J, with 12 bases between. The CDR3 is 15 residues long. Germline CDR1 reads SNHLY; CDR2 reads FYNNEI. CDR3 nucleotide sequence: TGTGCCAGCAGTGGTCCGTCGGTAGACACCGGGGAGCTGTTTTTT. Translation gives CASSGPSVDTGELFF.

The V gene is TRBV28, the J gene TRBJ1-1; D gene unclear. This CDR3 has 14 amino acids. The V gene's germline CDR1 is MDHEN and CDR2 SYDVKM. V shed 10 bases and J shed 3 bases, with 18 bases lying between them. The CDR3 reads CATRVLSVDTEAFF. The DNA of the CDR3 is TGTGCCACCCGAGTTCTTTCGGTCGACACTGAAGCTTTCTTT.

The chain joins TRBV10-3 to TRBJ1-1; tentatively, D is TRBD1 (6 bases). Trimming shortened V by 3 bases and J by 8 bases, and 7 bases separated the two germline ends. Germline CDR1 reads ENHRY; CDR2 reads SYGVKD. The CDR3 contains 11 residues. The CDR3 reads CAISDDREAFF. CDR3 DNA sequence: TGTGCCATCAGTGACGACAGGGAAGCTTTCTTT.

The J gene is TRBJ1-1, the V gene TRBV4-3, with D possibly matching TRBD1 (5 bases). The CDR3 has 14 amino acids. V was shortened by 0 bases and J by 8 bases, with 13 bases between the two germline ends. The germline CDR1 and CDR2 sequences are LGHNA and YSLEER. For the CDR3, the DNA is TGCGCCAGCAGCCAAGAGGCCAGGGTAGGAGAAGCTTTCTTT. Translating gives CASSQEARVGEAFF.

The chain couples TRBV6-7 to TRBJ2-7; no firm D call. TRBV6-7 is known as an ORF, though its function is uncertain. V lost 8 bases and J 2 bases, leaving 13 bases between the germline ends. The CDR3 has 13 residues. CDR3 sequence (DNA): TGTGCCAGCTCAGGCGCAGACGCCTACGAGCAGTACTTC. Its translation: CASSGADAYEQYF.

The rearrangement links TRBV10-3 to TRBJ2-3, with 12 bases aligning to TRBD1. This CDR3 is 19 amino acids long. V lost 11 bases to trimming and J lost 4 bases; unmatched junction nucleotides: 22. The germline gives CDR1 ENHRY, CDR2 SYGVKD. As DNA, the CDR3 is TGTGCCCCCCGGGACAGGGGGCGAAGCGGTCGCCCTTGGGCAGATACGCAGTATTTT. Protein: CAPRDRGRSGRPWADTQYF.

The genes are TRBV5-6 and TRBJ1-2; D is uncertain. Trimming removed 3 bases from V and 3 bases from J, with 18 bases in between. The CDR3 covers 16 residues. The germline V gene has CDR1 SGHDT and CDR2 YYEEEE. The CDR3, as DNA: TGTGCCAGCAGCTCACCCCAATACGCTAGTTACTATGGCTACACCTTC. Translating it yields CASSSPQYASYYGYTF.

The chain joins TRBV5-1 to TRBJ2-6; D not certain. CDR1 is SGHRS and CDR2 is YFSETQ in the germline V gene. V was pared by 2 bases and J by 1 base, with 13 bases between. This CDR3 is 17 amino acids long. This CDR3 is CASSLLPHSSGANVLTF. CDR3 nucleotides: TGCGCCAGCAGCTTATTACCCCATTCGTCTGGGGCCAACGTCCTGACTTTC.

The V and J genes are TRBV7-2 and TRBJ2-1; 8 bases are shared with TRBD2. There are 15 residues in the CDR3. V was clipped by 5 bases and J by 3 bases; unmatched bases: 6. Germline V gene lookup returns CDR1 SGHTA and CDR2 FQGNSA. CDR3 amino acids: CASSPTGTSYNEQFF. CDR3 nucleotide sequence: TGTGCCAGCAGCCCAACCGGGACTAGCTACAATGAGCAGTTCTTC.

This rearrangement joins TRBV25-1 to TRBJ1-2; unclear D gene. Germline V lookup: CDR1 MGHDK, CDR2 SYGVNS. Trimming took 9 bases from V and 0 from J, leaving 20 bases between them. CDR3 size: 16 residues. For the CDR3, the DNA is TGTGCCAGAGCCAGACCTCTACGGGAGGCTAACTATGGCTACACCTTC. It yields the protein CARARPLREANYGYTF.

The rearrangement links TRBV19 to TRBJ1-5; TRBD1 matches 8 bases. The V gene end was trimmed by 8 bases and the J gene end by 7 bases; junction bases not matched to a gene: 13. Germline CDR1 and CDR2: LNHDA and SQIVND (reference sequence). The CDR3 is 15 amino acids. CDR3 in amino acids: CASERAGGGRQPQHF. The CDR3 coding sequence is TGTGCCAGTGAAAGGGCAGGGGGCGGGAGGCAGCCCCAGCATTTT.

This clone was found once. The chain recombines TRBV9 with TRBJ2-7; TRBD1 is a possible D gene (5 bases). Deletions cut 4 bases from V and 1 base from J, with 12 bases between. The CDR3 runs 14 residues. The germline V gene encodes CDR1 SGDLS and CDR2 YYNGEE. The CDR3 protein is CASSPRTRSYEQYF. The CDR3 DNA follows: TGTGCCAGCAGCCCAAGGACACGTTCCTACGAGCAGTACTTC.

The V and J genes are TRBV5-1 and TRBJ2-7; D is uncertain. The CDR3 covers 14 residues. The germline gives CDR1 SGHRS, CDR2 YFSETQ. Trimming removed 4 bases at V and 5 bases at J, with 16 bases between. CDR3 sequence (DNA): TGCGCCAGCAGCCCCGCCAGGATAAGGGACGAGCAGTACTTC. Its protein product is CASSPARIRDEQYF.

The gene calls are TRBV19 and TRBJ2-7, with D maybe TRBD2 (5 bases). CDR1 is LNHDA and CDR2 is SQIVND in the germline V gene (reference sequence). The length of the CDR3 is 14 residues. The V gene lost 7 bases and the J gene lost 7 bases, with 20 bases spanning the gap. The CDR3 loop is CASTPTGILGEQYF. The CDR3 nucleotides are TGTGCCAGTACCCCCACTGGGATACTAGGTGAGCAGTACTTC.

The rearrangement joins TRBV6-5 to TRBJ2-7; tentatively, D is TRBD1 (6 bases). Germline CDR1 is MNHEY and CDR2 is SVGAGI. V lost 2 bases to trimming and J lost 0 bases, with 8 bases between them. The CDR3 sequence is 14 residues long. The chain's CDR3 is CASSYARGSYEQYF. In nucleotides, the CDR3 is TGTGCCAGCAGTTACGCCAGGGGCTCCTACGAGCAGTACTTC.